The 26 T cell receptor beta chains below were found in one sample sequenced in a study of T-cell memory formation after mild COVID-19. MiXCR was run by TCRdb on the 5' RACE reads, yielding one entry per CDR3 protein. Of under 300,000 distinct CDR3 sequences listed, approximately 10% are singletons. The sequenced material came from PBMCs or a T cell subset sorted from them (not recorded which). These receptors were taken from a man between 18 and 35 years old who had mild COVID-19 (a few samples of this study predate the infection). Cell type and time point are not known.

This chain connects TRBV7-9 to TRBJ2-5, with D perhaps TRBD2 (5 bases). This CDR3 is 15 amino acids long. V was pared by 4 bases and J by 2 bases, with 14 bases between. Germline V CDR1 and CDR2: SEHNR, FQNEAQ (reference sequence). The CDR3 here is CASSWARAFQETQYF. In DNA form, the CDR3 reads TGTGCCAGCAGCTGGGCGCGGGCTTTTCAAGAGACCCAGTACTTC. Looking up the rest from reference TRBV7-9 and TRBJ2-5 gives the full variable domain: DTGVSQNPRHKITKRGQNVTFRCDPISEHNRLYWYRQTLGQGPEFLTYFQNEAQLEKSRLLSDRFSAERPKGSFSTLEIQRTEQGDSAMYLCASSWARAFQETQYFGPGTRLLVL.

The chain employs TRBV28 and TRBJ2-3; 10 bases match TRBD2. V lost 1 base, J lost 2 bases, and 15 bases stayed unmatched. The CDR3 is 20 residues long. The germline gives CDR1 MDHEN, CDR2 SYDVKM. The CDR3 DNA follows: TGTGCCAGCAGTTTATCAACCACAGCGCTAGCGGGGGCCCACACAGATACGCAGTATTTT. As protein: CASSLSTTALAGAHTDTQYF.

This clonotype was observed at least ten times. This chain connects TRBV5-1 to TRBJ1-5; D may be TRBD1 (5 bases). Trimming removed 0 bases from V and 1 base from J, with 8 bases in between. From germline, CDR1 is SGHRS and CDR2 YFSETQ. The CDR3 loop spans 15 amino acids. The CDR3, as DNA: TGCGCCAGCAGCTTGGAGGGGTTAAGCAATCAGCCCCAGCATTTT. Protein product: CASSLEGLSNQPQHF.

This clonotype was recorded many times. The rearrangement joins TRBV27 to TRBJ2-3; D is unclear. CDR1 and CDR2 (germline): MNHEY, SMNVEV (reference sequence). V dropped 5 bases and J dropped 9 bases, with 9 bases sitting between them. CDR3 length: 11 amino acids. The CDR3 here is CASSLGLTQYF. CDR3 bases: TGTGCCAGCAGTCTCGGGTTGACGCAGTATTTT.

This chain connects TRBV5-6 to TRBJ2-3; TRBD2 aligns across 7 bases. This CDR3 spans 15 amino acids. V lost 2 bases to trimming and J lost 7 bases; unmatched junction nucleotides: 10. From germline, CDR1 is SGHDT and CDR2 YYEEEE. Here the CDR3 reads CASSFGGGLRNTQYF. The DNA for the CDR3 is TGTGCCAGCAGCTTTGGCGGGGGATTAAGGAATACGCAGTATTTT. Combining the CDR3 with reference TRBV5-6 and TRBJ2-3 gives the whole variable domain DAGVTQSPTHLIKTRGQQVTLRCSPKSGHDTVSWYQQALGQGPQFIFQYYEEEERQRGNFPDRFSGHQFPNYSSELNVNALLLGDSALYLCASSFGGGLRNTQYFGPGTRLTVL.

The sample holds a few counts of this clonotype. The chain employs TRBV9 and TRBJ1-3; no reliable D call. Trimming removed 0 bases at V and 1 base at J, with 5 bases between. The CDR3 extends over 14 amino acids. Germline V gives CDR1 SGDLS, CDR2 YYNGEE. In DNA, the CDR3 is TGTGCCAGCAGCGTAGAGGATTCTGGAAACACCATATATTTT. Translating gives CASSVEDSGNTIYF.

This clonotype was seen many times. V is TRBV5-1 and J is TRBJ1-1, with TRBD1 matching over 11 bases. The CDR3 sequence is 14 residues long. V shed 3 bases and J 5 bases; nucleotides not matched to a gene: 3. Germline CDR1 reads SGHRS; CDR2 reads YFSETQ. CDR3 DNA: TGCGCCAGCAGCTCGGGACAGGGGGGAACTGAAGCTTTCTTT. The encoded protein is CASSSGQGGTEAFF.

The chain uses TRBV29-1 and TRBJ2-1; perhaps TRBD2 as D (7 bases). V was clipped by 3 bases and J by 9 bases, with 9 bases between them. This CDR3 comprises 11 residues. CDR1 and CDR2 from the germline V gene are SQVTM and ANQGSEA. The CDR3 DNA follows: TGCAGCGTTGATAGGGGGGGTGAGCAGTTCTTC. Residues: CSVDRGGEQFF.

This clonotype showed up many times. The chain recombines TRBV30 with TRBJ2-3; the D gene is possibly TRBD2 (5 bases). V shed 4 bases and J shed 1 base, with 9 bases lying between them. CDR1 is GTSNPN, CDR2 SVGIG, per germline (reference sequence). CDR3 length: 13 amino acids. CDR3 amino acids: CAWIRGRTDTQYF. CDR3 DNA sequence: TGTGCCTGGATTAGAGGGCGCACAGATACGCAGTATTTT.

This clonotype has a count of ten or more. The chain has TRBV24-1 and TRBJ2-2; D uncertain. Per the germline V gene, CDR1 is KGHDR and CDR2 is SFDVKD. The V end lost 3 bases, the J end lost 4 bases, and 11 bases lay between the germline ends. There are 15 residues in the CDR3. CDR3 loop: CATSDRTEPTGELFF. The DNA for the CDR3 is TGTGCCACCAGTGATAGGACCGAACCCACCGGGGAGCTGTTTTTT.

This clonotype was recorded a few times. The chain has TRBV5-6 and TRBJ2-7; no firm D call. The germline V gene has CDR1 SGHDT and CDR2 YYEEEE. The V end lost 3 bases, the J end lost 1 base, and 11 bases lay between the germline ends. The CDR3 is made up of 14 amino acids. DNA of the CDR3: TGTGCCAGCAGCTATGGTCTCGGGTCCTACGAGCAGTACGTC. Its translation: CASSYGLGSYEQYV.

This clonotype was detected a few times. The chain has TRBV5-1 and TRBJ2-5, with 8 nucleotides matching TRBD1. The V gene's germline CDR1 is SGHRS and CDR2 YFSETQ. J lost 5 bases, V lost 0 bases, and 6 bases had no gene match. This CDR3 is 15 amino acids long. Here the CDR3 DNA reads TGCGCCAGCAGCTTGGATGGACAGGGAAGGGAGACCCAGTACTTC. Encoded protein: CASSLDGQGRETQYF.

This clonotype has just a few counts. The rearrangement links TRBV7-9 to TRBJ1-5; D may be TRBD1 (5 bases). The V and J ends lost 5 bases and 9 bases respectively, with 20 bases between them. The CDR3 runs to 15 residues. Germline-derived CDR1 and CDR2 are SEHNR and FQNEAQ (reference sequence). Here the CDR3 reads CASSAGSHDDRPQHF. CDR3 DNA sequence: TGTGCCAGCAGCGCAGGGTCCCACGACGACCGGCCCCAGCATTTT.

The chain is built from TRBV18 and TRBJ2-2, with D possibly matching TRBD2 (5 bases). Germline-derived CDR1 and CDR2 are KGHSH and LQKENI. The CDR3 sequence is 14 residues long. The V and J ends lost 4 bases and 6 bases respectively, with 12 bases between them. CDR3: CASSQGSGAGELFF. In DNA, the CDR3 is TGTGCCAGCTCACAGGGCTCCGGGGCCGGGGAGCTGTTTTTT.

The chain links TRBV9 to TRBJ2-7; 10 bases are a match to TRBD2. Germline V gene lookup returns CDR1 SGDLS and CDR2 YYNGEE. This CDR3 has 15 amino acids. Trimming removed 4 bases from V and 0 bases from J; junction bases left unmatched: 4. The CDR3 is CASSHRTSGSYEQYF. The CDR3 DNA reads as TGTGCCAGCAGCCACAGGACTAGCGGCTCCTACGAGCAGTACTTC.

This chain joins TRBV19 and TRBJ1-4; possible D gene TRBD1, 6 bases. Trimming shortened V by 8 bases and J by 4 bases, and 14 bases separated the two germline ends. CDR1 and CDR2 from the germline V gene are LNHDA and SQIVND (reference sequence). The CDR3 consists of 14 residues. The CDR3 protein is CASGNQGFNEKLFF. The DNA of the CDR3 is TGTGCCAGTGGAAACCAGGGGTTTAATGAAAAACTGTTTTTT.

The chain is built from TRBV4-3 and TRBJ2-3; the D is unclear. The CDR3 extends over 16 amino acids. Trimming stripped 0 bases from V and 5 bases from J, with 15 bases between. Germline loops: CDR1 LGHNA, CDR2 YSLEER. CDR3 bases: TGCGCCAGCAGCCAAGAATTCTCGGCAGGACGAGATACGCAGTATTTT. Its protein product is CASSQEFSAGRDTQYF.

This chain links TRBV5-1 with TRBJ2-7; D unclear. The V and J ends lost 4 bases and 3 bases respectively, with 14 bases between them. CDR3 length equals 14 residues. Looked up from germline, CDR1 is SGHRS and CDR2 is YFSETQ. The CDR3 coding sequence is TGCGCCAGCAGCCCAGTAACACGGAGCTACGAGCAGTACTTC. It is translated as CASSPVTRSYEQYF.

The rearrangement joins TRBV7-9 to TRBJ2-1; 7 bases are shared with TRBD1. CDR3 length: 12 amino acids. V lost 4 bases to trimming and J lost 10 bases; unmatched junction nucleotides: 4. Germline V gene sequence: CDR1 SEHNR, CDR2 FQNEAQ (reference sequence). CDR3 DNA: TGTGCCAGCAGCTCCAGGGGGTACGAGCAGTTCTTC. Its translation is CASSSRGYEQFF.

The rearrangement joins TRBV9 to TRBJ2-3; D gene ambiguous. The CDR3 is made up of 13 amino acids. Trimming pared 3 bases from V and 5 bases from J, leaving 10 bases between. Germline loops: CDR1 SGDLS, CDR2 YYNGEE. CDR3 residues: CASSALPQDTQYF. CDR3 nucleotides: TGTGCCAGCAGCGCTCTACCCCAAGATACGCAGTATTTT.

There are a few counts of this clonotype. This chain uses TRBV7-2 with TRBJ1-2, with D possibly TRBD1 on 5 matching bases. Between the trimmed V and J ends, which lost 4 bases and 7 bases, there was a span of 25 bases. CDR1 is SGHTA, CDR2 FQGNSA, per germline. CDR3 length: 17 residues. DNA of the CDR3: TGTGCCAGCAGCTCCCGAAGGCAGGGCAGCTCCCTCGTTGGCTACACCTTC. It yields the protein CASSSRRQGSSLVGYTF.

This clonotype occurred a few times. The V gene is TRBV7-2, the J gene TRBJ2-3, with 8 bases aligning to TRBD2. Germline lookup yields CDR1 SGHTA and CDR2 FQGNSA. The CDR3 totals 17 residues. With V trimmed by 5 bases and J by 2 bases, 12 bases remained unmatched. The CDR3 DNA is TGTGCCAGCAGCCCTGACCGTCCGGGGGGGCCCACAGATACGCAGTATTTT. Residues: CASSPDRPGGPTDTQYF.

The chain recombines TRBV5-1 with TRBJ1-1; D may be TRBD1 (5 bases). Germline V lookup: CDR1 SGHRS, CDR2 YFSETQ. V gave up 4 bases and J gave up 8 bases, with 18 bases separating them. The length of the CDR3 is 14 residues. The CDR3 DNA is TGCGCCAGCAGCCCAGACAGCGTTGGCAGAGAAGCTTTCTTT. Translating it yields CASSPDSVGREAFF.

Many counts were recorded for this clonotype. This chain connects TRBV12-3 or TRBV12-4 to TRBJ1-1; D might be TRBD1 (5 bases). This CDR3 comprises 13 residues. Trimming shortened V by 3 bases and J by 4 bases, and 9 bases separated the two germline ends. The DNA of the CDR3 is TGTGCCAGCAGTTTCACCGGGGGCACTGAAGCTTTCTTT. This translates into CASSFTGGTEAFF.

In this sample, this clonotype turned up many times. This chain uses TRBV5-1 with TRBJ2-5; D not certain. Trimming left V 3 bases short and J 2 bases short, with 2 bases between. The CDR3 runs 11 residues. Germline V gives CDR1 SGHRS, CDR2 YFSETQ. CDR3 sequence reads: CASSWQETQYF. CDR3 nucleotide sequence: TGCGCCAGCAGCTGGCAAGAGACCCAGTACTTC.

J is TRBJ2-5 and V is TRBV20-1; D remains unclear. Germline V gene data show CDR1 as DFQATT and CDR2 as SNEGSKA (reference sequence). The CDR3 is 14 amino acids. Deletions cut 0 bases from V and 3 bases from J, with 11 bases between. The CDR3 DNA reads as TGCAGTGCTAGAGATCAGCGCAGCAAAGAGACCCAGTACTTC. It codes for CSARDQRSKETQYF.